The 32 T cell receptor beta chains in this list originate from one sample, sequenced in a study of shared clonotypes between healthy human individuals. Assay used: immunoSEQ multiplex PCR; TCRdb lists only in-frame clones, some missing. The table shows about 600,000 clones, with around 97% occurring only once. The specimen sequenced was naive CD4+ T cells sorted from blood. Subset of the sample: CD45RA+ positively selected. All receptors derive from a woman in her thirties in good health.

V is TRBV28 and J is TRBJ2-7; 11 bases map to TRBD2. CDR1 is MDHEN and CDR2 is SYDVKM in the germline V gene. The CDR3 is 16 residues long. The junction had 13 bases not matched to a gene; V was cut back by 6 bases and J by 6 bases. The CDR3 spells CASSVHPAGTSGEQYF. The CDR3 nucleotides read TGTGCCAGCAGCGTCCACCCCGCCGGGACTAGCGGCGAGCAGTACTTC.

This chain connects TRBV19 to TRBJ1-2, with a possible D match to TRBD1 (5 bases). The CDR3 consists of 14 residues. V lost 5 bases to trimming and J lost 4 bases, with 14 bases between them. CDR1 and CDR2 from the germline V gene are LNHDA and SQIVND (reference sequence). The CDR3 DNA sequence: TGTGCCAGTAGTGGCGGGGGATACCTCTATGGCTACACCTTC. Its translation: CASSGGGYLYGYTF. Supplemented by reference TRBV19 and TRBJ1-2, the full variable domain reads DGGITQSPKYLFRKEGQNVTLSCEQNLNHDAMYWYRQDPGQGLRLIYYSQIVNDFQKGDIAEGYSVSREKKESFPLTVTSAQKNPTAFYLCASSGGGYLYGYTFGSGTRLTVV.

This sequence joins TRBV28 and TRBJ2-7, with TRBD2 identical over 9 bases. The germline V gene has CDR1 MDHEN and CDR2 SYDVKM. With 6 bases clipped from V and 5 bases from J, the junction kept 11 bases outside the gene matches. This CDR3 contains 15 residues. CDR3 in amino acids: CASSAPGSGRHEQYF. The CDR3 DNA follows: TGTGCCAGCAGCGCCCCAGGTAGCGGGAGACACGAGCAGTACTTC.

This clone was counted a single time. This sequence joins TRBV7-9 and TRBJ2-7; unclear D gene. With 2 bases removed from V and 5 bases from J, the gap between germline ends came to 16 bases. CDR3 size: 15 residues. Germline loops: CDR1 SEHNR, CDR2 FQNEAQ (reference sequence). This chain's CDR3 is CASSLTATPLHEQYF. Written as DNA, the CDR3 is TGTGCCAGCAGCTTAACGGCTACCCCGTTGCACGAGCAGTACTTC.

J is TRBJ2-6 and V is TRBV27; D may be TRBD2 (5 bases). This CDR3 spans 15 amino acids. Trimming took 2 bases from V and 2 from J, leaving 7 bases between them. Germline CDR1 MNHEY, CDR2 SMNVEV (reference sequence). The CDR3 protein is CASSLEGPGANVLTF. CDR3 DNA: TGTGCCAGCAGTTTAGAGGGCCCTGGGGCCAACGTCCTGACTTTC.

V usage is TRBV19 and J usage is TRBJ2-6; 12 positions match TRBD1. The V gene end was trimmed by 5 bases and the J gene end by 4 bases; junction bases not matched to a gene: 9. CDR3 length equals 18 residues. Germline values: CDR1 LNHDA, CDR2 SQIVND (reference sequence). In DNA form, the CDR3 reads TGTGCCAGTAGTGGGACAGGGGGCGGACGCTTAGGGGCCAACGTCCTGACTTTC. Amino acid sequence: CASSGTGGGRLGANVLTF. Complete variable domain (other parts from reference TRBV19 and TRBJ2-6): DGGITQSPKYLFRKEGQNVTLSCEQNLNHDAMYWYRQDPGQGLRLIYYSQIVNDFQKGDIAEGYSVSREKKESFPLTVTSAQKNPTAFYLCASSGTGGGRLGANVLTFGAGSRLTVL.

The CDR3 loop reads CANGNTGTGATNEKLFF. As DNA, the CDR3 is TGTGCCAACGGAAATACAGGGACCGGTGCAACTAATGAAAAACTGTTTTTT. The chain employs TRBV5-8 and TRBJ1-4, with a weak D call TRBD1 (6 bases). The germline gives CDR1 SGHTS, CDR2 YDEGEE. CDR3 length: 17 amino acids. V was pared by 9 bases and J by 0 bases, with 21 bases between.

This clone was counted a few times. The CDR3 DNA reads as TGCGCCAGCAGCTTGGCCGGGGACGCCTTTCAGCCCCAGCATTTT. Translating it yields CASSLAGDAFQPQHF. This chain joins TRBV5-1 and TRBJ1-5; D possibly corresponds to TRBD1 (5 bases). The CDR3 runs to 15 residues. Trimming took 0 bases from V and 6 from J, leaving 13 bases between them. The V gene's germline CDR1 is SGHRS and CDR2 YFSETQ.

V is TRBV6-6 and J is TRBJ2-3; TRBD1 matches 8 bases. Looked up from germline, CDR1 is MNHNY and CDR2 is SVGAGI (reference sequence). The CDR3 has 15 residues. Germline trimming cut 4 bases from V and 2 bases from J; bases unmatched to any gene: 5. Here the CDR3 reads CASSSQGAPTDTQYF. CDR3 in DNA: TGTGCCAGCAGTTCGCAGGGGGCGCCCACAGATACGCAGTATTTT.

The chain has TRBV14 and TRBJ2-1; D remains unclear. The V gene lost 1 base and the J gene lost 7 bases, with 11 bases spanning the gap. The CDR3 has 14 amino acids. CDR1 SGHDN and CDR2 FVKESK come from the germline V gene. The CDR3: CASSQVPMENEQFF. CDR3 nucleotides: TGTGCCAGCAGCCAAGTTCCCATGGAGAATGAGCAGTTCTTC.

This chain connects TRBV10-1 to TRBJ1-1; 11 bases are shared with TRBD1. Germline V gives CDR1 WNHNN, CDR2 SYGVQD (reference sequence). J lost 3 bases, V lost 8 bases, and 2 bases had no gene match. This CDR3 comprises 13 residues. Written as DNA, the CDR3 is TGCGCCAGCCGGGGACAGGGGGACACTGAAGCTTTCTTT. Protein sequence: CASRGQGDTEAFF.

This clone was found once. This chain links TRBV11-2 with TRBJ2-5; TRBD1 matches 11 bases. Germline CDR1 and CDR2: SGHAT and FQNNGV. The CDR3 runs to 17 residues. Trimming took 5 bases from V and 5 from J; bases not matched to a gene: 13. CDR3 loop: CASSAHRGQGERETQYF. CDR3 in DNA: TGTGCCAGCAGCGCCCACCGGGGACAGGGGGAGAGGGAGACCCAGTACTTC.

Only one count was recorded for this clone. The rearrangement links TRBV6-5 to TRBJ1-2; TRBD1 aligns across 8 bases. The trim removed 0 bases at V and 7 bases at J, leaving 10 bases unmatched. Germline V gene sequence: CDR1 MNHEY, CDR2 SVGAGI. The CDR3 totals 16 residues. CDR3 sequence reads: CASSYSAQGERFGYTF. CDR3 sequence (DNA): TGTGCCAGCAGTTACTCAGCACAGGGGGAACGGTTTGGCTACACCTTC.

V and J are TRBV7-9 and TRBJ2-1; 9 bases align to TRBD2. The length of the CDR3 is 17 residues. Trimming at V came to 5 bases and at J to 0 bases, leaving 8 bases not matched to a gene. Germline V gene sequence: CDR1 SEHNR, CDR2 FQNEAQ (reference sequence). CDR3 amino acids: CASSPRLAEGSYNEQFF. CDR3 coding DNA: TGTGCCAGCAGCCCAAGACTAGCGGAGGGCTCCTACAATGAGCAGTTCTTC.

The chain uses TRBV27 and TRBJ2-2; D may correspond to TRBD1 or TRBD2 (5 bases each). This CDR3 comprises 14 residues. V shed 7 bases and J shed 7 bases, with 16 bases lying between them. CDR1 and CDR2 from the germline V gene are MNHEY and SMNVEV (reference sequence). This chain's CDR3 is CASTTGTTIGELFF. CDR3 coding DNA: TGTGCCAGCACCACCGGGACCACAATCGGGGAGCTGTTTTTT.

The V gene is TRBV6-6, the J gene TRBJ2-5, with 8 bases that match TRBD2. Germline V gene data show CDR1 as MNHNY and CDR2 as SVGAGI (reference sequence). This CDR3 is 14 amino acids long. The V segment lost 2 bases and the J segment 4 bases; nucleotides outside the gene matches: 3. This chain's CDR3 is CASSYPREGETQYF. The CDR3 DNA follows: TGTGCCAGCAGTTACCCTCGGGAGGGAGAGACCCAGTACTTC.

The chain employs TRBV28 and TRBJ2-4; no firm D call. V was cut by 5 bases and J by 0 bases, with 11 bases left in between. Germline CDR1 and CDR2: MDHEN and SYDVKM. CDR3 length: 15 residues. CDR3 region: CASSRVKLAKNIQYF. DNA of the CDR3: TGTGCCAGCAGTCGGGTGAAATTAGCCAAAAACATTCAGTACTTC.

This sequence joins TRBV28 and TRBJ2-7; the D gene could be TRBD1 or TRBD2 (5 bases each). This CDR3 comprises 16 residues. Looked up from germline, CDR1 is MDHEN and CDR2 is SYDVKM. Trimming removed 2 bases from V and 2 bases from J, with 16 bases in between. Written as DNA, the CDR3 is TGTGCCAGCAGTTTACCCCGCCCGGGACCGACCTACGAGCAGTACTTC. Protein sequence: CASSLPRPGPTYEQYF.

This clone was seen only once. The rearrangement links TRBV9 to TRBJ2-5, with D possibly matching TRBD2 (5 bases). Germline lookup yields CDR1 SGDLS and CDR2 YYNGEE. There are 14 residues in the CDR3. The germline V and J ends were trimmed by 0 bases and 4 bases, with 10 bases remaining between them. CDR3 loop: CASSVEAAGETQYF. CDR3 DNA: TGTGCCAGCAGCGTAGAAGCGGCGGGAGAGACCCAGTACTTC.

V usage is TRBV5-1 and J usage is TRBJ1-3; 7 positions agree with TRBD1. Trimming at V came to 0 bases and at J to 7 bases, leaving 4 bases not matched to a gene. Germline V gene sequence: CDR1 SGHRS, CDR2 YFSETQ. The CDR3 length is 14 residues. This CDR3 reads CASSLGQGTNTIYF. The CDR3 region has the DNA TGCGCCAGCAGCTTGGGACAGGGCACGAACACCATATATTTT.

The CDR3 DNA reads TGTGCCAGCAGTTTACGGCCCGGACTAGCGGGAGCTTACGAGCAGTACTTC. The encoded protein is CASSLRPGLAGAYEQYF. V and J are TRBV28 and TRBJ2-7; TRBD2 matches 13 bases. The germline V gene has CDR1 MDHEN and CDR2 SYDVKM. The CDR3 extends over 17 amino acids. J gave up 4 bases and V 2 bases, and 8 bases lay outside the gene matches.

The chain combines TRBV7-8 with TRBJ2-5; possible D gene TRBD2, 5 bases. The DNA end is a closer match to TRBJ2-7, so the J assignment may be wrong. Germline CDR1 is SGHVS and CDR2 is FQNEAQ. This CDR3 is 14 amino acids long. As DNA, the CDR3 is TGTGCCAGCAGCCCCGAGGGATCGTTCTACGAGCAGTACTTC. Translating it yields CASSPEGSFYEQYF.

The chain joins TRBV18 to TRBJ2-7; maybe TRBD1 (6 bases). V was clipped by 5 bases and J by 6 bases, with 20 bases between them. CDR3 size: 15 residues. Germline CDR1 is KGHSH and CDR2 is LQKENI. The CDR3 region is CASSSRNGGSGEQYF. The DNA of the CDR3 is TGTGCCAGCTCATCCCGGAATGGGGGCTCGGGCGAGCAGTACTTC.

On this clone: The same CDR3 is also encoded by other DNA sequences in this sample. This chain links TRBV6-6 with TRBJ2-4; D remains ambiguous. The ends were cut back, 2 bases at V and 0 bases at J, with 5 bases in the middle. The CDR3 is made up of 14 amino acids. CDR1 is MNHNY, CDR2 SVGAGI, per germline (reference sequence). This chain's CDR3 is CASSYGIAKNIQYF. CDR3 DNA sequence: TGTGCCAGCAGTTACGGGATAGCCAAAAACATTCAGTACTTC.

J is TRBJ2-2 and V is TRBV6-6; weak D call: TRBD1 (5 bases). V lost 6 bases and J lost 1, with 9 bases in between. The germline V gene encodes CDR1 MNHNY and CDR2 SVGAGI (reference sequence). This CDR3 comprises 14 residues. For the CDR3, the DNA is TGTGCCAGCAGACCTGACAGGAACACCGGGGAGCTGTTTTTT. The encoded protein is CASRPDRNTGELFF.

In its sample, this clone was seen once. V is TRBV6-1 and J is TRBJ1-2; the D is unclear. Germline-derived CDR1 and CDR2 are MNHNS and SASEGT. The CDR3 has 14 amino acids. Trimming took off 2 bases at V and 6 bases at J, with 13 bases between the two ends. The DNA for the CDR3 is TGTGCCAGCAGTGAAAGCCTGGGTAATCATGGCTACACCTTC. Encoded protein: CASSESLGNHGYTF.

The V gene is TRBV28, the J gene TRBJ2-4; D is possibly TRBD1 or TRBD2 (5 bases each). Trimming removed 3 bases from V and 0 bases from J, with 12 bases in between. The CDR3 is 16 residues long. Looked up from germline, CDR1 is MDHEN and CDR2 is SYDVKM. This CDR3 is CASSFIGGLAKNIQYF. Here the CDR3 DNA reads TGTGCCAGCAGTTTCATTGGGGGATTAGCCAAAAACATTCAGTACTTC.

The chain is built from TRBV6-5 and TRBJ2-2; no clear D. The CDR3 has 16 amino acids. Trimming stripped 0 bases from V and 0 bases from J, with 8 bases between. Per germline, CDR1 MNHEY and CDR2 SVGAGI. The CDR3 loop is CASSYSTSSNTGELFF. DNA for the CDR3: TGTGCCAGCAGTTACTCCACGAGCTCGAACACCGGGGAGCTGTTTTTT.

The chain recombines TRBV27 with TRBJ2-7, with TRBD2 matching 11 bases. Germline V gives CDR1 MNHEY, CDR2 SMNVEV (reference sequence). V lost 6 bases to trimming and J lost 2 bases; unmatched junction nucleotides: 9. The CDR3 totals 16 residues. CDR3 coding DNA: TGTGCCAGCAGGTCGTCTAGCGGGAGGCTCCCCTACGAGCAGTACTTC. Its protein is CASRSSSGRLPYEQYF.

J is TRBJ2-6 and V is TRBV19; TRBD1 is a possible D gene (6 bases). Germline CDR1 and CDR2: LNHDA and SQIVND (reference sequence). The CDR3 covers 16 residues. Trimming took 6 bases from V and 0 from J, leaving 12 bases between them. The CDR3 region has the DNA TGTGCCAGTAGCTACACAGGGACCTCTGGGGCCAACGTCCTGACTTTC. Amino acid sequence: CASSYTGTSGANVLTF.

V usage is TRBV4-2 and J usage is TRBJ2-1, with TRBD2 identical over 12 bases. J gave up 6 bases and V 0 bases, and 0 bases lay outside the gene matches. This CDR3 has 15 amino acids. CDR1 LGHNA and CDR2 YNFKEQ come from the germline V gene. CDR3 in amino acids: CASSQETSGSNEQFF. The CDR3 region has the DNA TGTGCCAGCAGCCAAGAGACTAGCGGGAGCAATGAGCAGTTCTTC.

The chain carries TRBV5-1 and TRBJ1-2; TRBD1 aligns across 8 bases. The CDR3 contains 15 residues. Germline CDR1 SGHRS, CDR2 YFSETQ. V dropped 3 bases and J dropped 7; count of bases not matched to a gene: 11. The DNA for the CDR3 is TGCGCCAGCAGCTCCGGGACAGGTCAGACAGGTGGCTACACCTTC. Translated: CASSSGTGQTGGYTF. Supplemented by reference TRBV5-1 and TRBJ1-2, the full variable domain reads KAGVTQTPRYLIKTRGQQVTLSCSPISGHRSVSWYQQTPGQGLQFLFEYFSETQRNKGNFPGRFSGRQFSNSRSEMNVSTLELGDSALYLCASSSGTGQTGGYTFGSGTRLTVV.